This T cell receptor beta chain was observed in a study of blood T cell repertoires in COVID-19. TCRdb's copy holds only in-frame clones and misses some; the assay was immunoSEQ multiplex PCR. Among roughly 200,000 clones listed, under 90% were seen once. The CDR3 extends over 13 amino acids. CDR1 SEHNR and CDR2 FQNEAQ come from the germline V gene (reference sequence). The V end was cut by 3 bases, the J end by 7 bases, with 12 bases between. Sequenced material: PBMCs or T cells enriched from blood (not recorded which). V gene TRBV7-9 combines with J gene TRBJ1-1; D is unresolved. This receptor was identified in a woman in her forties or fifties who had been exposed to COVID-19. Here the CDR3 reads CASSFEGQSEAFF. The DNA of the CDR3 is TGTGCCAGCAGCTTCGAGGGCCAAAGTGAAGCTTTCTTT.